These 6 T cell receptor beta chains originate from one sample sequenced in a study of blood T cell repertoires in COVID-19. Sequencing was performed with immunoSEQ multiplex PCR; in TCRdb, only in-frame clones are kept and a portion is missing. Of under 100,000 clones in the sample, roughly 86% are singletons; the top ten hold under 11%. Sequencing was carried out using peripheral blood. These receptors all come from a man aged 60 to 75 with acute or convalescent COVID-19.

This clone was counted once. The V call is TRBV11-2, the J call TRBJ1-1; 7 bases align to TRBD1. The CDR3 covers 14 residues. The germline gives CDR1 SGHAT, CDR2 FQNNGV. With 1 base clipped from V and 4 bases from J, the junction kept 3 bases outside the gene matches. CDR3 sequence reads: CASSLAGQSTEAFF. The CDR3 DNA follows: TGTGCCAGCAGCTTAGCGGGACAGAGCACTGAAGCTTTCTTT.

The chain combines TRBV7-9 with TRBJ2-7; D not certain. The CDR3 contains 17 residues. The V end lost 2 bases, the J end lost 0 bases, and 17 bases lay between the germline ends. Germline loops: CDR1 SEHNR, CDR2 FQNEAQ (reference sequence). CDR3 nucleotide sequence: TGTGCCAGCAGCTTATCCCGATCAACGACACACTCCTACGAGCAGTACTTC. Its translation: CASSLSRSTTHSYEQYF.

The V and J genes are TRBV6-5 and TRBJ1-2; tentative D call: TRBD1 (6 bases). The CDR3 is made up of 13 amino acids. V was pared by 7 bases and J by 4 bases, with 13 bases between. CDR1 is MNHEY, CDR2 SVGAGI, per germline. This CDR3 is CASTQRGGYGYTF. CDR3 coding DNA: TGTGCCAGCACCCAAAGGGGGGGCTATGGCTACACCTTC.

The V call is TRBV24-1, the J call TRBJ2-2; D unclear. This CDR3 is 13 amino acids long. CDR1 is KGHDR and CDR2 is SFDVKD in the germline V gene. V shed 5 bases and J shed 7 bases, with 10 bases lying between them. CDR3 sequence reads: CATSGLLVGELFF. Written as DNA, the CDR3 is TGTGCCACCAGTGGGCTCCTAGTCGGGGAGCTGTTTTTT.

The rearrangement uses TRBV19 and TRBJ1-1; D possibly corresponds to TRBD1 (6 bases). Trimming pared 7 bases from V and 1 base from J, leaving 16 bases between. Germline V gives CDR1 LNHDA, CDR2 SQIVND (reference sequence). This CDR3 spans 15 amino acids. The CDR3 spells CASNPGPRGNTEAFF. The DNA of the CDR3 is TGTGCCAGTAACCCCGGCCCCAGGGGGAACACTGAAGCTTTCTTT.

The rearrangement joins TRBV11-2 to TRBJ2-7; D perhaps matches TRBD1 (5 bases). CDR3 length: 17 amino acids. V was cut by 1 base and J by 0 bases, with 16 bases left in between. Germline V gene sequence: CDR1 SGHAT, CDR2 FQNNGV. CDR3 protein: CASSLVGAGGSSYEQYF. The CDR3 coding sequence is TGTGCCAGCAGCTTAGTAGGGGCAGGTGGTAGCTCCTACGAGCAGTACTTC.